A single sample is the source of the 12 T cell receptor beta chains below, sequenced in a study of a mutant IDH1 vaccine in newly diagnosed glioma (dated by TCRdb to about 2021). The time point label corresponds to: week 23, last vaccination. Each vaccine dose, consisting of 300 ug of a 20-mer mutant IDH1 peptide in Montanide, was administered subcutaneously with topical imiquimod. The method behind the library was the immunoSEQ multiplex PCR assay. This is the immuneACCESS table as TCRdb keeps it, with only in-frame sequences that have V and J called. A part of the clones is gone; compared with another copy, unresolved V genes explain less than half, and the rest is unexplained. The sample contains fewer than 45,000 clones, around 93% of them found a single time. The ten largest account for approximately 4.1% of the sample. Antigens of these TCRs are unknown. The sequencing used PBMCs, collected from a glioma patient whose treatment included an IDH1 peptide vaccine. The source of these receptors is a man aged 45-60 years with glioma.

This chain uses TRBV2 with TRBJ1-5, with D tentatively TRBD1 (6 bases). Germline V CDR1 and CDR2: SNHLY, FYNNEI. Trimming took off 10 bases at V and 4 bases at J, with 14 bases between the two ends. This CDR3 spans 13 amino acids. CDR3 loop: CAKGPRGNQPQHF. The CDR3 nucleotides are TGTGCCAAAGGTCCCAGGGGTAATCAGCCCCAGCATTTT.

The chain links TRBV4-2 to TRBJ1-6; possible D gene TRBD1, 5 bases. V lost 0 bases, J lost 7 bases, and 13 bases lay in between. The CDR3 extends over 16 amino acids. The germline V gene has CDR1 LGHNA and CDR2 YNFKEQ. The CDR3 protein is CASSQEIRGLNSPLHF. The CDR3 coding sequence is TGTGCCAGCAGCCAAGAGATTAGGGGTTTGAATTCACCCCTCCACTTT.

This clone came up once. The rearrangement joins TRBV4-1 to TRBJ1-2, with D uncertain. This CDR3 comprises 17 residues. The V end was cut by 0 bases, the J end by 3 bases, with 17 bases between. CDR1 is MGHRA and CDR2 is YSYEKL in the germline V gene. CDR3 sequence (DNA): TGCGCCAGCAGCCAAGATCGGGTTACTTCACGGGACTATGGCTACACCTTC. This gives the protein CASSQDRVTSRDYGYTF.

The chain uses TRBV18 and TRBJ2-6; D unclear. Trimming shortened V by 3 bases and J by 6 bases, and 6 bases separated the two germline ends. The CDR3 totals 13 residues. Germline CDR1 is KGHSH and CDR2 is LQKENI. CDR3 sequence reads: CASSPTEANVLTF. In DNA form, the CDR3 reads TGTGCCAGCTCACCCACCGAGGCCAACGTCCTGACTTTC.

The rearrangement uses TRBV7-9 and TRBJ2-2, with 7 bases lining up with TRBD1. After removal of 8 bases from V and 6 bases from J, the junction contained 9 bases not matched to a gene. The CDR3 is made up of 14 amino acids. Germline V gives CDR1 SEHNR, CDR2 FQNEAQ (reference sequence). DNA for the CDR3: TGTGCCAGCGACCTGACAGGGTTCGCCGGGGAGCTGTTTTTT. This encodes CASDLTGFAGELFF.

The chain has TRBV7-9 and TRBJ1-4, with a weak D call TRBD1 (6 bases). Trimming stripped 5 bases from V and 3 bases from J, with 16 bases between. Germline CDR1 SEHNR, CDR2 FQNEAQ (reference sequence). This CDR3 comprises 16 residues. The CDR3 here is CASSPSTGAPNEKLFF. The CDR3 region has the DNA TGTGCCAGCAGCCCGTCGACAGGAGCCCCTAATGAAAAACTGTTTTTT. The whole variable domain, remainder taken from reference TRBV7-9 and TRBJ1-4, is DTGVSQNPRHKITKRGQNVTFRCDPISEHNRLYWYRQTLGQGPEFLTYFQNEAQLEKSRLLSDRFSAERPKGSFSTLEIQRTEQGDSAMYLCASSPSTGAPNEKLFFGSGTQLSVL.

V and J are TRBV10-3 and TRBJ2-3; perhaps TRBD1 as D (6 bases). Germline CDR1 ENHRY, CDR2 SYGVKD. CDR3 length: 13 residues. V was pared by 9 bases and J by 2 bases, with 12 bases between. CDR3 amino acids: CAMGGQTTDTQYF. CDR3 sequence (DNA): TGTGCCATGGGTGGACAGACCACAGATACGCAGTATTTT.

The chain has TRBV11-3 and TRBJ1-6; maybe TRBD1 (5 bases). Germline loops: CDR1 SGHNT, CDR2 YENEEA. The CDR3 covers 14 residues. V lost 1 base to trimming and J lost 10 bases, with 11 bases between them. CDR3 bases: TGTGCCAGCAGCTTAGGGGTAACAGGATCACCCCTCCACTTT. Its translation is CASSLGVTGSPLHF.

The chain employs TRBV5-1 and TRBJ1-6, with no clear D. With 0 bases removed from V and 8 bases from J, the gap between germline ends came to 18 bases. Per germline, CDR1 SGHRS and CDR2 YFSETQ. This CDR3 has 17 amino acids. The CDR3: CASSLDPTDVNDSPLHF. DNA for the CDR3: TGCGCCAGCAGCTTGGACCCAACAGACGTGAATGATTCACCCCTCCACTTT.

The J gene is TRBJ2-1, the V gene TRBV6-1; TRBD2 matches at 9 bases. CDR3 length: 17 amino acids. Trimming cost V 1 base and J 8 bases; bases outside gene matches: 12. CDR1 MNHNS and CDR2 SASEGT come from the germline V gene. CDR3 amino acids: CASSEDRSLAGGDEQFF. In nucleotides, the CDR3 is TGTGCCAGCAGTGAAGACCGCTCACTAGCGGGTGGAGATGAGCAGTTCTTC.

The genes are TRBV19 and TRBJ1-1; D uncertain. V was clipped by 0 bases and J by 1 base, with 6 bases between them. The germline gives CDR1 LNHDA, CDR2 SQIVND (reference sequence). The CDR3 consists of 14 residues. The CDR3 DNA reads as TGTGCCAGTAGTATAGAGTTACCGAACACTGAAGCTTTCTTT. It is translated as CASSIELPNTEAFF.

The count of this clone is one. The V and J genes are TRBV6-6 and TRBJ1-2; 9 bases match TRBD1. Germline assignment: CDR1 MNHNY and CDR2 SVGAGI (reference sequence). The CDR3 runs to 14 residues. With 7 bases clipped from V and 4 bases from J, the junction kept 7 bases outside the gene matches. This chain's CDR3 is CASTPDRGAYGYTF. The CDR3 DNA reads TGTGCCAGCACCCCAGACAGGGGGGCCTATGGCTACACCTTC.